The sequence of this T cell receptor beta chain was determined in a study of long-term antiretroviral therapy in people with HIV (dated by TCRdb to between 2021 and 2024). About the investigation overall: The earliest samples were collected about a decade before the 2015 WHO recommendation for immediate ART, when ART was typically delayed until CD4 counts fell. A retrospective serial study tested whether changes in peripheral blood TRB repertoire composition and diversity were associated with ART initiation and durable HIV suppression. A total of 150 to 200 cryopreserved PBMC samples were contributed to the cohort by 30 adults with confirmed HIV infection, with samples collected serially over a mean of around 6 years (range 1-12). About 35% of the 30 participants with HIV were female. No cross-contamination during QIAcube processing was shown when test extractions of a monoclonal T-cell line were performed alongside 25 to 35 polyclonal samples. General conclusions and limits of the study: HIV repertoires had narrower CDR3 length ranges than controls, and the network structure suggested an antigen-experienced repertoire that shifted only slightly toward naive after ART. Owing to limited PBMC availability, only the TCR beta chain was sequenced, without alpha chain pairing. At every time point, the repertoire was dominated by expanded TRB clones first identified before ART initiation, although this dominance fluctuated and, in many PLHIV, declined after ART. A significant increase in TRB diversity was found to be associated with ART initiation, although TRB diversity was observed to remain significantly below that of transplant donor controls even after long-term ART. Because pre-ART samples had limited cell numbers, profiling was done on unsorted PBMC rather than on sorted CD4+ and CD8+ T cells. Inferences about post-ART repertoire changes are limited because no data were available on ART adherence, viral resistance or therapy changes. The samples span the years 2004 to 2017, and the ART regimens used may be less effective than current regimens.

Sequencing of the TRB variable region was done with the immunoSEQ hsTCRB v3.0 assay at survey level resolution. A depth of roughly 35,000-55,000 T-cell genomes per sample was targeted for TRB sequencing. Pooled TRB libraries were sequenced on an Illumina MiSeq with a v3 150-cycle kit. As for the original processing: Repertoire analysis ran in R within a reproducible Nextflow workflow covering QC, data transformation and analysis. LymphoSeq2, an R package for exploring AIRR-Seq data, was used to implement custom analyses. A handful of samples yielding fewer than 5000 total TRB sequences were excluded, leaving more than 150 analyzed HIV repertoires. Among the roughly 200 retained HIV repertoires, 55 to 65 were collected before ART initiation and roughly 130 after ART initiation. Repertoires were downsampled to 5000 TRB nucleotide sequences, and summary statistics were averaged over 100 downsampling iterations. TRB sequences were retained for analysis only if CDR3 regions of at least seven amino acids were present. Diversity was assessed using a clonality score derived from Shannon entropy and using the Gini coefficient. Repertoire networks linked the top 5000 CDR3 amino acid sequences whenever two sequences differed by an edit distance of one. For TRB CDR3 amino acid sequences, antigen specificity groups and MHC restriction were predicted with GLIPH2. To flag known CMV, EBV, HIV or tissue antigen associations, CDR3 amino acid sequences were matched against VDJdb and McPAS-TCR. Pre-ART, post-ART and control groups were compared with Wilcoxon signed-rank tests and Holm-Bonferroni correction. TCRdb re-hosts the immuneACCESS table, in-frame sequences only. Its copies lack some clones; in the studies checked, an unresolved V gene accounts for under half of them, and the cause for the rest is not known. The V and J calls and clone size were taken over from that table, and D and trimming were inferred from the DNA. For this sample the table gives 15,000 or so clones, of which 90% to 95% were detected only once. The top ten clones comprise around 4.3% of the sample.

A remark on this clone: No antigen is known for it. No clone much larger than this one lies a single base away; base qualities are absent.

To be included, a participant needed at least one PBMC sample from before ART initiation plus at least two post-ART samples. Every participant with HIV received treatment in the United States of America. Before DNA extraction, cryopreserved samples of roughly 1-10 million PBMC were thawed and washed. At the time of the earliest PBMC sample for each participant with HIV, ages ranged from roughly 23 to 60 years. Per participant, PBMC samples came from 1-4 timepoints prior to ART initiation and 2-8 timepoints following ART initiation, for a median of 7 samples. For every participant, serial HIV viral load, CD4+ T-cell count, ART history and demographic data were obtained. Using a Qiagen kit on a QIAcube, genomic DNA was extracted from unsorted PBMC, with samples processed in batches of 12. V gives up 2 bases and J gives up 9 bases, and the segment between their germline ends measures 8 bases. The CDR3 numbers 12 residues from cysteine through phenylalanine. Only the CDR3 region is kept as DNA, spanning 36 bases read in frame from base 1. CDR1 and CDR2, looked up from the germline V gene, are MDHEN and SYDVKM.

Recombination joined TRBV28 with TRBJ2-1; the D gene is not confidently resolved. This TCR was sampled from a woman aged 45-65 years with HIV. The sample in question was unsorted PBMCs, obtained nearly 6.5 years after starting antiretroviral therapy. The DNA is as follows: TGTGCCAGCAGTTTAGCGTCGGGTGAGCAGTTCTTC. This encodes CASSLASGEQFF. The variable domain in full, with residues beyond the CDR3 obtained from the reference TRBV28 and TRBJ2-1 genes, is DVKVTQSSRYLVKRTGEKVFLECVQDMDHENMFWYRQDPGLGLRLIYFSYDVKMKEKGDIPEGYSVSREKKERFSLILESASTNQTSMYLCASSLASGEQFFGPGTRLTVL.